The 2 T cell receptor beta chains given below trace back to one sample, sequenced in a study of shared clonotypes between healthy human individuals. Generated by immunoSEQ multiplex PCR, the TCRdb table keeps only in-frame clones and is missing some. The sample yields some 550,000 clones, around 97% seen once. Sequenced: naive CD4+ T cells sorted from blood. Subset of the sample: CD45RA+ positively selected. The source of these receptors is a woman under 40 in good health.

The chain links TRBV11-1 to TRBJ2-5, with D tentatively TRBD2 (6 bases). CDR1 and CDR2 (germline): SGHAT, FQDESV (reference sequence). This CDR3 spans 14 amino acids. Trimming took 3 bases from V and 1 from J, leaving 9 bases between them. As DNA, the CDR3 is TGTGCCAGCAGCTTTCCGGGAGTCCAAGAGACCCAGTACTTC. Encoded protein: CASSFPGVQETQYF. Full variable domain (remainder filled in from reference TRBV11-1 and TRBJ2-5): EAEVAQSPRYKITEKSQAVAFWCDPISGHATLYWYRQILGQGPELLVQFQDESVVDDSQLPKDRFSAERLKGVDSTLKIQPAELGDSAMYLCASSFPGVQETQYFGPGTRLLVL.

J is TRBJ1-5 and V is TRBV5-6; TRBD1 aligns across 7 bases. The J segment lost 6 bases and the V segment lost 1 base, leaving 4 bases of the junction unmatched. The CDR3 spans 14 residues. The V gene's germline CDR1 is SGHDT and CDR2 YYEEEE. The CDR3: CASSLQGGTQPQHF. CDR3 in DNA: TGTGCCAGCAGCTTGCAAGGGGGCACTCAGCCCCAGCATTTT.